Below, one TCR beta chain is given with its context. Its antigen is undetermined. The CDR3 has 15 amino acids. V dropped 5 bases and J dropped 6; count of bases not matched to a gene: 9. Per germline, CDR1 SGHTA and CDR2 FQGNSA. Profiling relied on immunoSEQ multiplex PCR, and the TCRdb table lists in-frame clones only, not all of them. The sample consists of 13,000 to 15,000 clones, 62% of them appearing once. This entry comes from a study of radiation and T cells in renal cell carcinoma. As for treatment: treatment-naive control, cytoreductive nephrectomy. Treatment-naive patients without radiation supplied the control tumors at nephrectomy. This renal cell carcinoma was of the clear cell type. Findings and caveats of the study: Top 100 clonotypes averaged approximately 50% in irradiated versus about 40% in nephrectomy-only tumors. Only small tumor regions of 0.95 to 1 g were sampled.

The sequence derives from a man in his 60s with renal cell carcinoma. Sequencing was performed on tumor tissue, taken from a patient whose treatment was nephrectomy without radiotherapy. The chain links TRBV7-2 to TRBJ2-4; TRBD1 aligns across 8 bases. CDR3 loop: CASSVSRGLGNIQYF. Here the CDR3 DNA reads TGTGCCAGCAGCGTAAGCAGGGGGCTAGGAAACATTCAGTACTTC.